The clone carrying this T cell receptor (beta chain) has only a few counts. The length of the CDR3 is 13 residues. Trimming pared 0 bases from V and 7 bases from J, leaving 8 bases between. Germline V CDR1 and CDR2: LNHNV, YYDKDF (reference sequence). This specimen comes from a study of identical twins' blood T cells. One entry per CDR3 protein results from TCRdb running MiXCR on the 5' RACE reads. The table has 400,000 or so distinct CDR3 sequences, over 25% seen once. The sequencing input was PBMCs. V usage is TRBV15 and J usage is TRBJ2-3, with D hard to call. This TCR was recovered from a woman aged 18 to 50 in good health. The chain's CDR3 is CATSRDVENTQYF. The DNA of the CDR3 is TGTGCCACCAGCAGAGATGTGGAAAATACGCAGTATTTT. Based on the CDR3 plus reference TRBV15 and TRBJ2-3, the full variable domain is DAMVIQNPRYQVTQFGKPVTLSCSQTLNHNVMYWYQQKSSQAPKLLFHYYDKDFNNEADTPDNFQSRRPNTSFCFLDIRSPGLGDTAMYLCATSRDVENTQYFGPGTRLTVL.